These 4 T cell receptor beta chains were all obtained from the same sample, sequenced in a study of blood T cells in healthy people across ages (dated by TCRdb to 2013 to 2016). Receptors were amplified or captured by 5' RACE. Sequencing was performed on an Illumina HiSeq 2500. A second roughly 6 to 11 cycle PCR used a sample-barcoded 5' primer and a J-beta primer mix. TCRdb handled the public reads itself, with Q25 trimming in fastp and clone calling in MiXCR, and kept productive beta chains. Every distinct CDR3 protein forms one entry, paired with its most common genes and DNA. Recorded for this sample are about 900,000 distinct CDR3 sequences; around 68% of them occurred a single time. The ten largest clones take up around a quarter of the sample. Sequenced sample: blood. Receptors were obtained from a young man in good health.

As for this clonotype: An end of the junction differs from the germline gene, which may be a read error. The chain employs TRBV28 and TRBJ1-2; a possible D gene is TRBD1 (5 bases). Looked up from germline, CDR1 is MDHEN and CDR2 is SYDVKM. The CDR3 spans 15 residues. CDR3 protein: CAIRWRGRLNYDYTF. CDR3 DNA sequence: TGTGCCATCCGGTGGCGGGGCAGACTAAACTATGACTACACCTTC.

The CDR3 spells CASRQVRLDQETQYF. As DNA, the CDR3 is TGTGCCAGCAGACAGGTCAGGTTAGACCAAGAGACCCAGTACTTC. The rearrangement links TRBV28 to TRBJ2-5; D is perhaps TRBD1 (5 bases). Germline CDR1 MDHEN, CDR2 SYDVKM. Trimming took 6 bases from V and 0 from J, leaving 14 bases between them. The CDR3 sequence is 15 residues long.

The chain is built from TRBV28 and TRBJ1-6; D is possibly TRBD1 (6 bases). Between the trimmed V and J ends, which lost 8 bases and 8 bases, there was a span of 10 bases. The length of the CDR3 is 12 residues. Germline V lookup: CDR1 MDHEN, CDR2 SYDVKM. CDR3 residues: CASGGWDSPLHF. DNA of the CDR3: TGTGCCAGCGGGGGCTGGGATTCACCCCTCCACTTT.

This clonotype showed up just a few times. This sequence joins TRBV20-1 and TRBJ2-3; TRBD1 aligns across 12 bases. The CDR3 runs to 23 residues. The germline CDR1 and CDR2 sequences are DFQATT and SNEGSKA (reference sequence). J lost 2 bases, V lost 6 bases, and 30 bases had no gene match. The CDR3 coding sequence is TGCAGTGCAAACCCCGGGACAGGGGGCGCTTGGGGTAGCGGGGGGTCTCTCACAGATACGCAGTATTTT. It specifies CSANPGTGGAWGSGGSLTDTQYF.